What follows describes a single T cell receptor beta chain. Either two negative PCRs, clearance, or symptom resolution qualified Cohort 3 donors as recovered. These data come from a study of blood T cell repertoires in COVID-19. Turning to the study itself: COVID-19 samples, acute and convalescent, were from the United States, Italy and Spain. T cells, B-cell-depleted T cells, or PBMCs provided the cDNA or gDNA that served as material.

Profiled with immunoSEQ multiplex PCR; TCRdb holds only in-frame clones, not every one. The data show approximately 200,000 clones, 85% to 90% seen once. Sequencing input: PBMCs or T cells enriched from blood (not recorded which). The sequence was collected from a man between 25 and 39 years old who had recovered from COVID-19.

This CDR3 reads CASRPQGNEQFF. CDR3 DNA: TGTGCCAGCAGGCCCCAGGGGAATGAGCAGTTCTTC. J is TRBJ2-1 and V is TRBV12-3 or TRBV12-4; possible D gene TRBD1, 6 bases. The CDR3 consists of 12 residues. V was clipped by 6 bases and J by 7 bases, with 10 bases between them.